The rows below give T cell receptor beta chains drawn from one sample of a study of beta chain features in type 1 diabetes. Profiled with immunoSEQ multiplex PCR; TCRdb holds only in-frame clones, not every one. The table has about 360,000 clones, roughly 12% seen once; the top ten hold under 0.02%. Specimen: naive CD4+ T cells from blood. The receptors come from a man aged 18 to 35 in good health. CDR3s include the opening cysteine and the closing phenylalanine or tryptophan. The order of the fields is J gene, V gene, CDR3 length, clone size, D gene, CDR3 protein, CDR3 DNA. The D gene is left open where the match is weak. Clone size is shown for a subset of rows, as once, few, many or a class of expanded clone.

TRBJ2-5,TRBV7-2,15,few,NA,CASSLWQGGQQTQYF,TGTGCCAGCAGCTTATGGCAGGGTGGTCAACAGACCCAGTACTTC
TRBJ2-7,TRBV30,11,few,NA,CAWSRGGPWYF,TGTGCCTGGAGTCGTGGCGGCCCGTGGTACTTC
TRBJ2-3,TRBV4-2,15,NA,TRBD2,CASSQGLAGSDTQYF,TGTGCCAGCAGCCAAGGACTAGCGGGATCAGATACGCAGTATTTT
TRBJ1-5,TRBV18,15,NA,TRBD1,CASSPGTGRVQPQHF,TGTGCCAGCTCACCAGGGACAGGGAGGGTTCAGCCCCAGCATTTT
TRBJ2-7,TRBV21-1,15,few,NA,CASSKVGGSSYEQYF,TGTGCCAGCAGCAAAGTCGGCGGCAGCTCCTACGAGCAGTACTTC
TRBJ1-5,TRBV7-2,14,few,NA,CASSLAQGWQPQHF,TGTGCCAGCAGCTTAGCGCAGGGATGGCAGCCCCAGCATTTT
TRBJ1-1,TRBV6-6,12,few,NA,CASTSGRGQAFF,TGTGCCAGCACCTCCGGGAGGGGCCAAGCTTTCTTT
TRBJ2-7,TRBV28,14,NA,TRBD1,CASSSTDRGYEQYF,TGTGCCAGCAGTTCCACGGACAGGGGCTACGAGCAGTACTTC
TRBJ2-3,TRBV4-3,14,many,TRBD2,CASSQDLVRGTQYF,TGCGCCAGCAGCCAAGACCTGGTGCGGGGGACGCAGTATTTT
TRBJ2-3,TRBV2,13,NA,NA,CASCIWSGDTQYF,TGTGCCAGCTGCATCTGGAGTGGGGATACGCAGTATTTT
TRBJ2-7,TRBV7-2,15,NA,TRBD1,CASSRTGGNSYEQYF,TGTGCCAGCAGCCGGACAGGGGGGAACTCCTACGAGCAGTACTTC
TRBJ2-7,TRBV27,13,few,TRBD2,CASSPGGAYEQYF,TGTGCCAGCAGTCCGGGGGGGGCCTACGAGCAGTACTTC
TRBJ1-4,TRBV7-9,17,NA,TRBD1,CASSWGQGGPTNEKLFF,TGTGCCAGCAGCTGGGGACAGGGAGGCCCAACTAATGAAAAACTGTTTTTT
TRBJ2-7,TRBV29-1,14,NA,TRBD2,CSVSGLAGVGEQYF,TGCAGCGTCAGTGGACTAGCGGGAGTTGGCGAGCAGTACTTC
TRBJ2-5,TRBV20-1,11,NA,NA,CSARIGETQYF,TGCAGTGCTAGAATCGGGGAGACCCAGTACTTC
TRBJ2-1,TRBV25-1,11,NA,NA,CASSDTDEQFF,TGTGCCAGCAGTGATACGGATGAGCAGTTCTTC
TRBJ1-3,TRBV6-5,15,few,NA,CASSYGGASGNTIYF,TGTGCCAGCAGTTACGGGGGGGCCTCTGGAAACACCATATATTTT
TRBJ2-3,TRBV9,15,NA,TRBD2,CASSVGLARADTQYF,TGTGCCAGCAGCGTAGGACTAGCGAGGGCAGATACGCAGTATTTT
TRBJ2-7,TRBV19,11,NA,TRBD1,CASRQGNEQYF,TGTGCCAGTAGACAGGGGAACGAGCAGTACTTC
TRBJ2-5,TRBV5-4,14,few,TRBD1,CASSSTGQQETQYF,TGTGCCAGCAGCTCGACAGGGCAGCAAGAGACCCAGTACTTC
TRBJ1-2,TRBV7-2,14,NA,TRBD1,CASSGTGVLYGYTF,TGTGCCAGCAGCGGGACAGGGGTCCTCTATGGCTACACCTTC
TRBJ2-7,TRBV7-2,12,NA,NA,CASSPRRYEQYF,TGTGCCAGCAGCCCTAGGCGCTACGAGCAGTACTTC
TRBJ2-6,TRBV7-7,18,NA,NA,CASSLESGGAVGANVLTF,TGTGCCAGCAGCTTAGAGTCGGGGGGCGCGGTTGGGGCCAACGTCCTGACTTTC
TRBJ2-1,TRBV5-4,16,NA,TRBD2,CASSELGGGSYNEQFF,TGTGCCAGCAGCGAGTTAGGCGGGGGGTCCTACAATGAGCAGTTCTTC
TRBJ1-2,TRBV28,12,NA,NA,CASSLQFYGYTF,TGTGCCAGCAGTCTGCAGTTCTATGGCTACACCTTC
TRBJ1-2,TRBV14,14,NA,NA,CASSRDLSEGGYTF,TGTGCCAGCAGCCGAGATCTATCGGAGGGTGGCTACACCTTC
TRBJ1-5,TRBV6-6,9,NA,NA,CASSRPQHF,TGTGCCAGCAGCCGGCCCCAGCATTTT
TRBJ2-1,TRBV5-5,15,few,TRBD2,CASSSGLAGPGEQFF,TGTGCCAGCAGCTCGGGACTAGCGGGGCCGGGTGAGCAGTTCTTC
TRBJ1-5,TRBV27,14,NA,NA,CASSSGVGNQPQHF,TGTGCCAGCAGTTCAGGTGTTGGCAATCAGCCCCAGCATTTT
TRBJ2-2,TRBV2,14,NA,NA,CASSENRPAGELFF,TGTGCCAGCAGTGAGAACAGACCCGCCGGGGAGCTGTTTTTT
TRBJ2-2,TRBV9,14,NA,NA,CASTLASNTGELFF,TGTGCCAGCACCCTAGCGTCGAACACCGGGGAGCTGTTTTTT
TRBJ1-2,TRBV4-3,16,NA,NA,CASSQDGGTAIYGYTF,TGCGCCAGCAGCCAAGATGGAGGGACGGCCATCTATGGCTACACCTTC
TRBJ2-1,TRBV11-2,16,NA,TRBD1,CASSLGLDRYYNEQFF,TGTGCCAGCAGCTTAGGTCTGGACAGGTACTACAATGAGCAGTTCTTC
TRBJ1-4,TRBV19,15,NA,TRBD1,CASSDRGRGNEKLFF,TGTGCCAGTAGTGACAGGGGGCGCGGTAATGAAAAACTGTTTTTT
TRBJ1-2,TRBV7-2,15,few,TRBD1,CASSPRQGLSYGYTF,TGTGCCAGCAGTCCTCGACAGGGATTAAGCTATGGCTACACCTTC
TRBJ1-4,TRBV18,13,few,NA,CASSPPGSTSLFF,TGTGCCAGCTCACCACCGGGGAGCACGTCACTGTTTTTT
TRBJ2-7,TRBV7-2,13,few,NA,CASSFSTVSEQYF,TGTGCCAGCAGCTTTTCCACAGTAAGCGAGCAGTACTTC
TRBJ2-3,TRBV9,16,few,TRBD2,CASSPGLAGGENTQYF,TGTGCCAGCAGCCCGGGACTAGCGGGAGGAGAGAATACGCAGTATTTT
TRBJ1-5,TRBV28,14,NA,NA,CASTLGGSNQPQHF,TGTGCCAGCACTTTAGGAGGTAGCAATCAGCCCCAGCATTTT
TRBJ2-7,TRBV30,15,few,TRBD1,CAWSFPDRVSYEQYF,TGTGCCTGGAGTTTCCCAGACAGGGTCTCCTACGAGCAGTACTTC
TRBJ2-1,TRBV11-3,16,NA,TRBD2,CASSSTGTSGKNEQFF,TGTGCCAGCAGCTCCACCGGGACTAGCGGGAAAAATGAGCAGTTCTTC
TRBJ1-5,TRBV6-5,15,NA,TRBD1,CASRPTGDSNQPQHF,TGTGCCAGCAGGCCAACAGGGGATAGCAATCAGCCCCAGCATTTT
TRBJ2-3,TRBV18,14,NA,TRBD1,CASLGTDNTDTQYF,TGTGCCAGCCTCGGGACAGATAACACAGATACGCAGTATTTT
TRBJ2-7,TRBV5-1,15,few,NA,CASMLVPGQAYEQYF,TGCGCCAGCATGCTAGTACCGGGACAAGCCTACGAGCAGTACTTC
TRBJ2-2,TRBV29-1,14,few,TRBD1,CSVRWDRGTGELFF,TGCAGCGTCCGTTGGGACAGGGGTACCGGGGAGCTGTTTTTT
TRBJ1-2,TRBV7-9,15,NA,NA,CASTLLRGSNYGYTF,TGTGCCAGCACCTTACTTCGGGGTTCTAACTATGGCTACACCTTC
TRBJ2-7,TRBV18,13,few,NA,CASSVQGRYEQYF,TGTGCCAGCTCGGTACAGGGCCGATACGAGCAGTACTTC
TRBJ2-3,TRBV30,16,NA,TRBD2,CAWSPLTSGRSDTQYF,TGTGCCTGGAGCCCTTTAACTAGCGGGAGGAGTGATACGCAGTATTTT